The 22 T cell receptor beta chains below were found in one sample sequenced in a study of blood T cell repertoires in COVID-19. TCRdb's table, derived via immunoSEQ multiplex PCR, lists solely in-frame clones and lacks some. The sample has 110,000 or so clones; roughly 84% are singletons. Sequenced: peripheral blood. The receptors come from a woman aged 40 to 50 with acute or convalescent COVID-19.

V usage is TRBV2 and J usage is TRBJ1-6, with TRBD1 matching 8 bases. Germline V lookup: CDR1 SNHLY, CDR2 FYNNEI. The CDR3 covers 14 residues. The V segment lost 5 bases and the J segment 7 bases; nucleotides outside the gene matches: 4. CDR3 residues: CASSTDRANSPLHF. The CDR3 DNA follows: TGTGCCAGCAGTACGGACAGGGCAAATTCACCCCTCCACTTT.

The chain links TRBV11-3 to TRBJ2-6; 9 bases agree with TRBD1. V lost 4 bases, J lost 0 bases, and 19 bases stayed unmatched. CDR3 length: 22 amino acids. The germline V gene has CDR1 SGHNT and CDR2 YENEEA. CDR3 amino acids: CASSSDRGRRFTINSGANVLTF. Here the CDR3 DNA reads TGTGCCAGCAGCTCAGACAGGGGGAGGCGATTCACGATTAACTCTGGGGCCAACGTCCTGACTTTC.

CDR3 residues: CASSLARGVGGYTF. In DNA form, the CDR3 reads TGTGCCAGCAGCTTGGCCAGGGGGGTAGGTGGCTACACCTTC. The chain is built from TRBV5-5 and TRBJ1-2; 7 bases agree with TRBD1. The germline CDR1 and CDR2 sequences are SGHKS and YYEKEE (reference sequence). Trimming removed 0 bases from V and 7 bases from J; junction bases left unmatched: 6. CDR3 size: 14 residues.

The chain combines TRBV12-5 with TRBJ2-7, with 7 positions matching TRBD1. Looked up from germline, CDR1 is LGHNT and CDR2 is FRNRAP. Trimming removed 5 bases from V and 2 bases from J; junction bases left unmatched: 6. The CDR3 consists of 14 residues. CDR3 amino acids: CASGPRDSTYEQYF. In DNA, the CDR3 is TGTGCTAGTGGTCCTAGGGACAGTACCTACGAGCAGTACTTC.

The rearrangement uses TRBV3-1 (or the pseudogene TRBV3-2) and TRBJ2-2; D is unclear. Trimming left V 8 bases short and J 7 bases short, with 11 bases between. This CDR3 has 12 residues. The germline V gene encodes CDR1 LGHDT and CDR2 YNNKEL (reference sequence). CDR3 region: CASLSASGELFF. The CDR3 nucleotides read TGTGCCAGCTTATCGGCTAGCGGGGAGCTGTTTTTT.

In DNA form, the CDR3 reads TGTGCCAGCAGCGGACAGGGCGCAAGCAATCAGCCCCAGCATTTT. Translation: CASSGQGASNQPQHF. V gene TRBV2 combines with J gene TRBJ1-5; the match to TRBD1 covers 8 bases. V trimming: 6 bases; J trimming: 1 base; junction bases outside the gene matches: 5. Germline loops: CDR1 SNHLY, CDR2 FYNNEI. The length of the CDR3 is 15 residues.

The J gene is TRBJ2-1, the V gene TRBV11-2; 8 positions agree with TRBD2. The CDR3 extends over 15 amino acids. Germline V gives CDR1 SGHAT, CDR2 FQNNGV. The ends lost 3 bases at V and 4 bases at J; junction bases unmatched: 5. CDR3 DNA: TGTGCCAGCAGCTTGGGCGGGGGGATTTACAATGAGCAGTTCTTC. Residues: CASSLGGGIYNEQFF.

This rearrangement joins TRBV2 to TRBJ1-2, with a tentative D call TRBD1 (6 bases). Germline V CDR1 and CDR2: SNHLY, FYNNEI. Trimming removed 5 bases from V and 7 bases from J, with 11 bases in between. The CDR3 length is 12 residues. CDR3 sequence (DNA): TGTGCCAGCAGTTACAGGGATGGTGGCTACACCTTC. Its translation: CASSYRDGGYTF. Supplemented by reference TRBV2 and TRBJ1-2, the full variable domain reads EPEVTQTPSHQVTQMGQEVILRCVPISNHLYFYWYRQILGQKVEFLVSFYNNEISEKSEIFDDQFSVERPDGSNFTLKIRSTKLEDSAMYFCASSYRDGGYTFGSGTRLTVV.

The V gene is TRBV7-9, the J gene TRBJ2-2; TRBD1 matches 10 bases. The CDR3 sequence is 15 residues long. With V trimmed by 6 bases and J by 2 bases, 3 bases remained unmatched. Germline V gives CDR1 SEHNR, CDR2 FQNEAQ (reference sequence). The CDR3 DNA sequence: TGTGCCAGCAGGCGGACAGGGGGAAACACCGGGGAGCTGTTTTTT. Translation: CASRRTGGNTGELFF.

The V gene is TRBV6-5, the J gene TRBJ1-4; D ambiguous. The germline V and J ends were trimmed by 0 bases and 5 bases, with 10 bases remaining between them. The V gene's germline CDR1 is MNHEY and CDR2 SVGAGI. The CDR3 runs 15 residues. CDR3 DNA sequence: TGTGCCAGCAGTTACTCGCCCCGAGAAAATGAAAAACTGTTTTTT. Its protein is CASSYSPRENEKLFF.

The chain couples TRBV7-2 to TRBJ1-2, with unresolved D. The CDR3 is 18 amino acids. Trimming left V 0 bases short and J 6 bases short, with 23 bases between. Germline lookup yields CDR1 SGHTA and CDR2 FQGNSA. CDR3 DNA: TGTGCCAGCAGCTTAGCGCTTTTCGGATCCGAGGGCCACCATGGCTACACCTTC. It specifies CASSLALFGSEGHHGYTF. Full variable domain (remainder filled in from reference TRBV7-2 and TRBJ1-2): GAGVSQSPSNKVTEKGKDVELRCDPISGHTALYWYRQSLGQGLEFLIYFQGNSAPDKSGLPSDRFSAERTGGSVSTLTIQRTQQEDSAVYLCASSLALFGSEGHHGYTFGSGTRLTVV.

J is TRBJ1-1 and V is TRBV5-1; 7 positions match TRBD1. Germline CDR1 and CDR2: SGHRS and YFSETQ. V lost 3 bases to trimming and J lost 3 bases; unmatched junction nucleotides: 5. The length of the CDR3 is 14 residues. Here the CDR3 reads CASSSTGTDTEAFF. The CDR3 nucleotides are TGCGCCAGCAGCTCGACAGGGACGGACACTGAAGCTTTCTTT. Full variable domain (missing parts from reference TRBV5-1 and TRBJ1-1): KAGVTQTPRYLIKTRGQQVTLSCSPISGHRSVSWYQQTPGQGLQFLFEYFSETQRNKGNFPGRFSGRQFSNSRSEMNVSTLELGDSALYLCASSSTGTDTEAFFGQGTRLTVV.

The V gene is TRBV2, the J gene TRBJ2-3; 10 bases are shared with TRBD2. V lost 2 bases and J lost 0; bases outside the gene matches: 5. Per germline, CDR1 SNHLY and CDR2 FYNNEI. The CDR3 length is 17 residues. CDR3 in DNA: TGTGCCAGCAGTGAAATCTTACTAGCGGGGAGCACAGATACGCAGTATTTT. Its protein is CASSEILLAGSTDTQYF.

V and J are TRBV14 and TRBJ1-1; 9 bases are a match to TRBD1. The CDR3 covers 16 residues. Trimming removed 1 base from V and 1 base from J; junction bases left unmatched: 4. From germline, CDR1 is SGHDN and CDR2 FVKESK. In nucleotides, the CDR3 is TGTGCCAGCAGCCAAGCGGGACAGGGTGGGAACACTGAAGCTTTCTTT. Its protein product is CASSQAGQGGNTEAFF. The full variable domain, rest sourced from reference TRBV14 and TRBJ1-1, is EAGVTQFPSHSVIEKGQTVTLRCDPISGHDNLYWYRRVMGKEIKFLLHFVKESKQDESGMPNNRFLAERTGGTYSTLKVQPAELEDSGVYFCASSQAGQGGNTEAFFGQGTRLTVV.

The CDR3 reads CAWSVRLAGDNEQFF. CDR3 bases: TGTGCCTGGAGTGTACGGCTAGCGGGGGACAATGAGCAGTTCTTC. This chain links TRBV30 with TRBJ2-1; 10 bases line up with TRBD2. The CDR3 consists of 15 residues. V lost 0 bases, J lost 5 bases, and 4 bases stayed unmatched. Germline lookup yields CDR1 GTSNPN and CDR2 SVGIG (reference sequence).

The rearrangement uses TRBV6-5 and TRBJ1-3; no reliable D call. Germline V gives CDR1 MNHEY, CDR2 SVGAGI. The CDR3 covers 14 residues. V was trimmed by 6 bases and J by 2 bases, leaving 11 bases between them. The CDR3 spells CASSPSGAGNTIYF. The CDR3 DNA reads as TGTGCCAGCAGCCCCTCCGGGGCTGGAAACACCATATATTTT.

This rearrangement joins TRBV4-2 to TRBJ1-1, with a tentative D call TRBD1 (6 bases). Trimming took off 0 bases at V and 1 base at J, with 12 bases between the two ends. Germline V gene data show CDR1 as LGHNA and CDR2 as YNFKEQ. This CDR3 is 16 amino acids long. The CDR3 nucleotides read TGTGCCAGCAGCCAAGAACGAGGGGGACAGAACACTGAAGCTTTCTTT. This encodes CASSQERGGQNTEAFF.

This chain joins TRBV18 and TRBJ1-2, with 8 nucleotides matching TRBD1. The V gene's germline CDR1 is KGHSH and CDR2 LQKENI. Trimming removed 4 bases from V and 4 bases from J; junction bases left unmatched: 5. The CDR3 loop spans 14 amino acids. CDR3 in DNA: TGTGCCAGCTCACTGTCGGGACAGGTCTATGGCTACACCTTC. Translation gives CASSLSGQVYGYTF. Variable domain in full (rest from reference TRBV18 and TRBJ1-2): NAGVMQNPRHLVRRRGQEARLRCSPMKGHSHVYWYRQLPEEGLKFMVYLQKENIIDESGMPKERFSAEFPKEGPSILRIQQVVRGDSAAYFCASSLSGQVYGYTFGSGTRLTVV.

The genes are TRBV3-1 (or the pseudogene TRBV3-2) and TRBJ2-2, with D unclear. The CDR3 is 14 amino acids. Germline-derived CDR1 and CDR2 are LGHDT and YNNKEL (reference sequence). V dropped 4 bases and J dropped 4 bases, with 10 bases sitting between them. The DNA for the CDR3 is TGTGCCAGCAGCCCCGTCCTAGGCACCGGGGAGCTGTTTTTT. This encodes CASSPVLGTGELFF.

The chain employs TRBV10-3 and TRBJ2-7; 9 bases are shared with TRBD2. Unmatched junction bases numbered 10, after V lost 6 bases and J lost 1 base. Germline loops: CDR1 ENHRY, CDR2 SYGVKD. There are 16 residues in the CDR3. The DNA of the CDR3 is TGTGCCATCAGCCTAGCGGGGCCACGTCTTTCCTACGAGCAGTACTTC. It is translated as CAISLAGPRLSYEQYF.

Here the CDR3 DNA reads TGTGCCAGCGCTGAAGACAGTCCTAACTATGGCTACACCTTC. Protein: CASAEDSPNYGYTF. J is TRBJ1-2 and V is TRBV2, with a weak D call TRBD1 (5 bases). CDR1 is SNHLY, CDR2 FYNNEI, per germline. V dropped 8 bases and J dropped 0 bases, with 13 bases sitting between them. The CDR3 consists of 14 residues.

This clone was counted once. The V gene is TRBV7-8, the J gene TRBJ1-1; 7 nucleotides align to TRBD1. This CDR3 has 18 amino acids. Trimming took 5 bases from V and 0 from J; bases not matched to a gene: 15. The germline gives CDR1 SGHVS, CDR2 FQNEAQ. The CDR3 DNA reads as TGTGCCAGCAGCCTCCGAGGGGGCAGGGGAAGGATGAACACTGAAGCTTTCTTT. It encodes CASSLRGGRGRMNTEAFF.